This T cell receptor beta chain emerged from a study of cytomegalovirus exposure and HLA in healthy donors. Study conclusions and caveats: The study recorded 164 TCR beta chains that were cytomegalovirus-associated. Available immune exposure information covered CMV serostatus only.

The PCR employed 60 Vbeta primers together with 13 Jbeta primers. Sequenced by immunoSEQ multiplex PCR; TCRdb stores in-frame clones only, minus some. This sample carries about 160,000 clones, about 86% of them seen once, and the ten largest clones take just under 2%. The CDR3 sequence is 20 residues long. Germline CDR1 and CDR2: SGHVS and FNYEAQ. V lost 5 bases to trimming and J lost 0 bases, with 23 bases between them. With regard to this clone: The target antigen is unknown.

This chain joins TRBV7-6 and TRBJ2-6; D not resolved. This clonotype originated in a woman aged 18-29 years in good health and CMV-seronegative. The material sequenced was PBMCs. DNA for the CDR3: TGTGCCAGCAGCCCCATCCCCGCACCAATAAAGAGCTCTGGGGCCAACGTCCTGACTTTC. This translates into CASSPIPAPIKSSGANVLTF. The full variable domain, completed using reference TRBV7-6 and TRBJ2-6, is GAGVSQSPRYKVTKRGQDVALRCDPISGHVSLYWYRQALGQGPEFLTYFNYEAQQDKSGLPNDRFSAERPEGSISTLTIQRTEQRDSAMYRCASSPIPAPIKSSGANVLTFGAGSRLTVL.